Listed below are T cell receptor beta chains from one sample, sequenced in a study of T cell repertoires in cytomegalovirus infection. TCRdb recomputed calls from the reads with MiXCR, one row per CDR3 protein. The sample comprises approximately 240,000 distinct CDR3 sequences, around an eighth of which are singletons, and approximately 1.6% rests with the top ten. Sequencing input: PBMCs. Receptor source: a human donor in good health (CMV status not recorded). Some clones in this sample may be carry-over from other donors' samples. Each CDR3 is given with its conserved first and last residue. The D gene is left open where the match is weak. Clone size is stated in some rows and not others, as once, few, many or a class when expanded.

D | J | size | V | CDR3 | DNA
TRBD2 | TRBJ2-2 | many | TRBV19 | CASSPRLAANTGELFF | TGTGCCAGTAGTCCCCGACTAGCGGCTAACACCGGGGAGCTGTTTTTT
- | TRBJ1-2 | many | TRBV7-3 | CASSFGQSNYGYTF | TGTGCCAGCAGCTTTGGACAGAGTAACTATGGCTACACCTTC
- | TRBJ2-7 | many | TRBV7-2 | CASSLRGAPYEQYF | TGTGCCAGCAGCCTCAGGGGGGCTCCCTACGAGCAGTACTTC
- | TRBJ2-7 | many | TRBV7-8 | CASSPREPSYEQYF | TGTGCCAGCAGCCCCCGCGAGCCGTCCTACGAGCAGTACTTC
TRBD2 | TRBJ2-3 | few | TRBV20-1 | CSARTSGGADTQYF | TGCAGTGCCAGGACTAGCGGGGGGGCGGATACGCAGTATTTT
- | TRBJ2-5 | - | TRBV7-9 | CASSFLGRAEETQYF | TGTGCCAGCAGCTTTCTTGGTCGAGCTGAAGAGACCCAGTACTTC
TRBD2 | TRBJ2-2 | few | TRBV20-1 | CSATRLAGGLRAGELFF | TGCAGTGCTACCAGACTAGCGGGGGGGTTAAGGGCCGGGGAGCTGTTTTTT
- | TRBJ1-4 | many | TRBV20-1 | CSARDPGAEKLFF | TGCAGTGCTAGAGATCCCGGGGCCGAAAAACTGTTTTTT
- | TRBJ1-3 | many | TRBV7-9 | CASSLESPTIYF | TGTGCCAGCAGCTTAGAGAGTCCCACCATATATTTT
- | TRBJ1-1 | - | TRBV5-8 | CASSSLSPGLMNTEAFF | TGTGCCAGCAGCTCCCTTTCACCGGGGCTCATGAACACTGAAGCTTTCTTT
- | TRBJ2-2 | many | TRBV7-2 | CASSLVLGAAGELFF | TGTGCCAGCAGCTTAGTGTTGGGGGCGGCCGGGGAGCTGTTTTTT
- | TRBJ2-3 | many | TRBV7-2 | CASSPTSRGVDTQYF | TGTGCCAGCAGCCCCACTAGCAGGGGGGTAGATACGCAGTATTTT
- | TRBJ1-1 | many | TRBV5-1 | CASSPDGRNTEAFF | TGCGCCAGCAGCCCGGACGGAAGGAACACTGAAGCTTTCTTT
- | TRBJ1-5 | many | TRBV5-1 | CASSLGDINQPQHF | TGCGCCAGCAGCTTGGGGGATATCAATCAGCCCCAGCATTTT
TRBD2 | TRBJ2-7 | many | TRBV7-2 | CASSPRLAGATYEQYF | TGTGCCAGCAGCCCTCGACTAGCGGGGGCCACCTACGAGCAGTACTTC
TRBD2 | TRBJ2-2 | - | TRBV4-3 | CASSQAAGGPGTGELFF | TGCGCCAGCAGCCAAGCCGCGGGGGGGCCGGGCACCGGGGAGCTGTTTTTT
TRBD1 | TRBJ2-7 | many | TRBV28 | CASSFSGQDEQYF | TGTGCCAGCAGTTTTTCCGGACAGGACGAGCAGTACTTC
TRBD2 | TRBJ2-3 | many | TRBV12-3/TRBV12-4 | CASSSSGSGDTQYF | TGTGCCAGCAGTTCTAGCGGATCGGGAGATACGCAGTATTTT
TRBD1 | TRBJ1-1 | many | TRBV7-9 | CASRPRTGFETQNTEAFF | TGTGCCAGCAGACCGCGGACAGGGTTCGAGACGCAGAACACTGAAGCTTTCTTT
TRBD1 | TRBJ2-5 | many | TRBV7-2 | CASSYLGYRGPGETQYF | TGTGCCAGCAGTTATCTCGGGTACAGGGGGCCTGGAGAGACCCAGTACTTC
- | TRBJ2-1 | many | TRBV5-4 | CASSFKTAFDEQFF | TGTGCCAGCAGCTTTAAAACAGCATTCGATGAGCAGTTCTTC
- | TRBJ2-1 | many | TRBV7-2 | CASSLASSSYNEQFF | TGTGCCAGCAGCTTAGCGTCGAGCTCCTACAATGAGCAGTTCTTC
- | TRBJ2-3 | few | TRBV29-1 | CSVDRPTGDTQYF | TGCAGCGTTGACAGGCCCACCGGGGATACGCAGTATTTT
TRBD2 | TRBJ2-7 | many | TRBV7-2 | CASSEQQGGRGEQYF | TGTGCCAGCAGTGAACAGCAGGGAGGGCGGGGAGAGCAGTACTTC
- | TRBJ1-4 | - | TRBV4-3 | CASSQDYQGDEKLFF | TGCGCCAGCAGCCAAGATTACCAGGGTGATGAAAAACTGTTTTTT
- | TRBJ2-6 | few | TRBV11-2 | CASSLEEGANVLTF | TGTGCCAGCAGCTTAGAGGAGGGGGCCAACGTCCTGACTTTC
- | TRBJ1-2 | few | TRBV24-1 | CATSVRDYGYTF | TGTGCCACCAGTGTGAGGGACTATGGCTACACCTTC
TRBD2 | TRBJ2-1 | - | TRBV20-1 | CSAREGGGAANEQFF | TGCAGTGCTAGAGAGGGCGGGGGGGCTGCCAATGAGCAGTTCTTC
- | TRBJ2-5 | many | TRBV11-2 | CASSGSVQRPFQETQYF | TGTGCCAGCAGCGGGAGCGTCCAGCGCCCTTTCCAAGAGACCCAGTACTTC
- | TRBJ1-5 | many | TRBV7-2 | CASSPNRVQPQHF | TGTGCCAGCAGCCCCAACAGGGTCCAGCCCCAGCATTTT
- | TRBJ1-1 | few | TRBV10-3 | CAISATGPLNTEAFF | TGTGCCATCAGTGCGACGGGACCATTGAACACTGAAGCTTTCTTT
- | TRBJ1-2 | many | TRBV5-5 | CASSLDRVWSGYTF | TGTGCCAGCAGCTTGGATCGGGTTTGGAGCGGCTACACCTTC
- | TRBJ2-7 | many | TRBV18 | CASSPNPHEQYF | TGTGCCAGCTCACCAAACCCCCACGAGCAGTACTTC
- | TRBJ2-3 | many | TRBV6-1 | CASREGPQGTDTQYF | TGTGCCAGTCGGGAAGGACCGCAGGGAACAGATACGCAGTATTTT
- | TRBJ2-2 | - | TRBV5-1 | CASSQDTYTGELFF | TGCGCCAGCAGCCAAGACACCTACACCGGGGAGCTGTTTTTT
- | TRBJ2-1 | few | TRBV19 | CASSIGPEQFF | TGTGCCAGTAGTATAGGGCCCGAGCAGTTCTTC
- | TRBJ1-1 | - | TRBV7-9 | CASSYPSGGMNTEAFF | TGTGCCAGCAGCTACCCTTCGGGCGGTATGAACACTGAAGCTTTCTTT